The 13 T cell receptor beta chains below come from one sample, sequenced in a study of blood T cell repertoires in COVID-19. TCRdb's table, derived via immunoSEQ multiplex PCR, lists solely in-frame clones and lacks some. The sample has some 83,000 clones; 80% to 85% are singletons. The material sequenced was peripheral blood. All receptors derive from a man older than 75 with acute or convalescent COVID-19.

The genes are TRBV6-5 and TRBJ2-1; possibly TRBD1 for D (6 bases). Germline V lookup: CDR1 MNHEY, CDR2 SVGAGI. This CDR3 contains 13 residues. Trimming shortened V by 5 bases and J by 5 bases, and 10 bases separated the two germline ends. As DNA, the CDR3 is TGTGCCAGCAGTCGCCGGGACAACAATGAGCAGTTCTTC. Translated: CASSRRDNNEQFF.

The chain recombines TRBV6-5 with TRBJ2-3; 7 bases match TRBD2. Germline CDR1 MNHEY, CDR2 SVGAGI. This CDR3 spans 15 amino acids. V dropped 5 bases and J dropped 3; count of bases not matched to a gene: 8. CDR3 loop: CASSLAASGTDTQYF. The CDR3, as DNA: TGTGCCAGCAGTCTAGCTGCTAGCGGTACAGATACGCAGTATTTT.

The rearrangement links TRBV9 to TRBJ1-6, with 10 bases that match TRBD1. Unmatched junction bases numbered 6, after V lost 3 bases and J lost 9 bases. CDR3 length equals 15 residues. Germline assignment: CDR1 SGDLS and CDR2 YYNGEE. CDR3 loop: CASSETGQGSSPLHF. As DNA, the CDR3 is TGTGCCAGCAGCGAGACGGGACAGGGGAGTTCACCCCTCCACTTT.

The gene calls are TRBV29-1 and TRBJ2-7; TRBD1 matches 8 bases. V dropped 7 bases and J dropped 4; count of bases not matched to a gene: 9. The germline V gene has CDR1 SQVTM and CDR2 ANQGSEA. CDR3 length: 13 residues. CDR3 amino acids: CSGGRDRNYEQYF. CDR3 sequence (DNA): TGCAGCGGTGGCCGGGACAGGAATTACGAGCAGTACTTC.

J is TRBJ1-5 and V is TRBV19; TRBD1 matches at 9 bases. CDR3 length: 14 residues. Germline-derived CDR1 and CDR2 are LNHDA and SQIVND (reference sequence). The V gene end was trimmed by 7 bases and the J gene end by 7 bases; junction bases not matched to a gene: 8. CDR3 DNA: TGTGCCAGTAAGTGGGGACAGGGAGAACAGCCCCAGCATTTT. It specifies CASKWGQGEQPQHF.

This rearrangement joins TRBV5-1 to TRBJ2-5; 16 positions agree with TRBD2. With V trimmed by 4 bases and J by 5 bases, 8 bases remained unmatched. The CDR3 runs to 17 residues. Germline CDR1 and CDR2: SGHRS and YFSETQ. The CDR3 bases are TGCGCCAGCAGCCCCGGGACTAGCGGGAGGGCCTCGGAGACCCAGTACTTC. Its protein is CASSPGTSGRASETQYF. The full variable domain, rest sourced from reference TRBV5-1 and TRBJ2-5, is KAGVTQTPRYLIKTRGQQVTLSCSPISGHRSVSWYQQTPGQGLQFLFEYFSETQRNKGNFPGRFSGRQFSNSRSEMNVSTLELGDSALYLCASSPGTSGRASETQYFGPGTRLLVL.

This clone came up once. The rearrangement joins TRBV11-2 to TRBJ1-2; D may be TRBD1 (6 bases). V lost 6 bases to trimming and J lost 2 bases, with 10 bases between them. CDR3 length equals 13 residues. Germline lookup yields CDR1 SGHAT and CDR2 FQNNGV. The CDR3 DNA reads TGTGCCAGCAGTCCCACAGGGAACTATGGCTACACCTTC. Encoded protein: CASSPTGNYGYTF.

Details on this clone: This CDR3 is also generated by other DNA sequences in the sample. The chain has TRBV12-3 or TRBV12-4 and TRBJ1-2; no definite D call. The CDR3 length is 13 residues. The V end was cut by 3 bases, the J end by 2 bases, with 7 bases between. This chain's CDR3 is CASSLGRNYGYTF. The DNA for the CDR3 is TGTGCCAGCAGTTTGGGCCGGAACTATGGCTACACCTTC.

In DNA, the CDR3 is TGTGCCAGCAGCCGGACAGCAACTAATGAAAAACTGTTTTTT. Translation: CASSRTATNEKLFF. This chain links TRBV11-1 with TRBJ1-4; a weak D match, TRBD1 (6 bases). The germline gives CDR1 SGHAT, CDR2 FQDESV (reference sequence). The length of the CDR3 is 14 residues. Trimming shortened V by 5 bases and J by 0 bases, and 7 bases separated the two germline ends.

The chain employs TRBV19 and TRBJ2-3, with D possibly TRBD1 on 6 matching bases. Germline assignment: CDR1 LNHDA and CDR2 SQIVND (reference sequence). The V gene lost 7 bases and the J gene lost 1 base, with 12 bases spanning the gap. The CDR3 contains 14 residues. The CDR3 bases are TGTGCCAGTAAAAGGGCAGGGGGCACAGATACGCAGTATTTT. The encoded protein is CASKRAGGTDTQYF.

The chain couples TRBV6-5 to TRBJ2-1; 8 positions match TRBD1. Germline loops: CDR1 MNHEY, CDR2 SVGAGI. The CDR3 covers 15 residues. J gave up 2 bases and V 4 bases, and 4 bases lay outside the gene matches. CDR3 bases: TGTGCCAGCAGTTCTCCGGGACAGGCCTACAATGAGCAGTTCTTC. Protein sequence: CASSSPGQAYNEQFF.

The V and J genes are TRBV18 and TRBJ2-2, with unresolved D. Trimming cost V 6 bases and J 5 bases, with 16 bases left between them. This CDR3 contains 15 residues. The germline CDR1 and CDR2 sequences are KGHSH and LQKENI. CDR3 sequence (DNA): TGTGCCAGCTCGCGGTCCATATCTGGGACCGGGGAGCTGTTTTTT. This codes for CASSRSISGTGELFF. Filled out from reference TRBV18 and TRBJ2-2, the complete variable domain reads NAGVMQNPRHLVRRRGQEARLRCSPMKGHSHVYWYRQLPEEGLKFMVYLQKENIIDESGMPKERFSAEFPKEGPSILRIQQVVRGDSAAYFCASSRSISGTGELFFGEGSRLTVL.

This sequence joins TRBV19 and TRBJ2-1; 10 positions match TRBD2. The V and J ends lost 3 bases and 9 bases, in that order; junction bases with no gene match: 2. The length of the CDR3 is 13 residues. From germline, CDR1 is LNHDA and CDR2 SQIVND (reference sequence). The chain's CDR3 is CASSILAGAEQFF. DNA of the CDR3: TGTGCCAGTAGTATCCTAGCGGGAGCTGAGCAGTTCTTC.